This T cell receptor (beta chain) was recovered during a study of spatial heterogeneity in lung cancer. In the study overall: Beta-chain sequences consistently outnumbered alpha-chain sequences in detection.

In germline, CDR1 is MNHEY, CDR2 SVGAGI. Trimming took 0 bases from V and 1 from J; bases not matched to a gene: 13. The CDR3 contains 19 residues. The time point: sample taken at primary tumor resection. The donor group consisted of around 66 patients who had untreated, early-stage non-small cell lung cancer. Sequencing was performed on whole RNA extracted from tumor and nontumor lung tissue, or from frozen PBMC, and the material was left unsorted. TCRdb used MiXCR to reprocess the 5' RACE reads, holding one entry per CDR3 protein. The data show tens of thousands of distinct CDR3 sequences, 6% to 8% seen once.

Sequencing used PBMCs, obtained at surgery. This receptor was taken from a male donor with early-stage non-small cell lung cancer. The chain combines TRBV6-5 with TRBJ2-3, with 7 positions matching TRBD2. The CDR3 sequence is CASSYSSGGYMPGTDTQYF. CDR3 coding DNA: TGTGCCAGCAGTTACTCTTCCGGGGGGTACATGCCTGGCACAGATACGCAGTATTTT.